The clone carrying this T cell receptor (beta chain) was observed a single time. This entry belongs to a study of blood T cell repertoires in COVID-19. Overall study: PBMCs, B-cell-depleted T cells, or T cells were the source of the cDNA or gDNA that made up the material.

Authors' processing steps: Reference gene primer amplification in the assay estimated nucleated cell counts. The protocol was immunoSEQ multiplex PCR, while the TCRdb copy is restricted to in-frame clones and leaves out a portion. V and J calls and clone size are given by that table; D and trimming were obtained from the DNA. The table has fewer than 350,000 clones, less than 85% seen once. Self-reported history from a screening survey and questionnaire set each donor's cohort. The CDR3 contains 13 residues. V was shortened by 5 bases and J by 4 bases, with 10 bases between the two germline ends. Sequenced: PBMCs or T cells enriched from blood (not recorded which). The chain employs TRBV12-3 or TRBV12-4 and TRBJ2-3; D is unclear. The clonotype originates from a woman in her thirties who had been exposed to COVID-19. CDR3 sequence (DNA): TGTGCCAGCAGTCCCCAGAACGCAGATACGCAGTATTTT. Translating it yields CASSPQNADTQYF.